One and the same sample provided the 25 T cell receptor beta chains below, sequenced in a study of long-term antiretroviral therapy in people with HIV. Sequencing relied on immunoSEQ assay v3.0, run at survey level. Only in-frame clones appear in the TCRdb table, and some are missing; sequencing was by immunoSEQ multiplex PCR. This repertoire shows around 30,000 clones, 85% found once; its top ten account for 8% to 10%. The specimen was unsorted PBMCs, collected 2.3 years after starting antiretroviral therapy. The receptors were sampled from a man aged 35 to 55 with HIV.

The chain carries TRBV2 and TRBJ1-1; 7 bases agree with TRBD1. The CDR3 is 12 residues long. Germline loops: CDR1 SNHLY, CDR2 FYNNEI. The trim removed 7 bases at V and 5 bases at J, leaving 4 bases unmatched. CDR3 loop: CASNRGRTEAFF. In DNA, the CDR3 is TGTGCCAGCAACAGGGGACGTACTGAAGCTTTCTTT.

This chain uses TRBV28 with TRBJ2-1; 8 bases line up with TRBD2. The CDR3 length is 15 residues. The J segment lost 4 bases and the V segment lost 5 bases, leaving 7 bases of the junction unmatched. Germline loops: CDR1 MDHEN, CDR2 SYDVKM. CDR3 nucleotides: TGTGCCAGCAGTCCTCCGGGACTAGGGTACAATGAGCAGTTCTTC. It codes for CASSPPGLGYNEQFF.

This clone was seen a handful of times. V usage is TRBV9 and J usage is TRBJ1-2; no clear D. CDR1 SGDLS and CDR2 YYNGEE come from the germline V gene. The V end was cut by 0 bases, the J end by 4 bases, with 16 bases between. The CDR3 covers 16 residues. In DNA, the CDR3 is TGTGCCAGCAGCGTAGGGTTCGTGGGGTCCGCCTATGGCTACACCTTC. It codes for CASSVGFVGSAYGYTF.

The V call is TRBV5-1, the J call TRBJ2-1, with D possibly TRBD1 on 5 matching bases. The CDR3 extends over 11 amino acids. The germline V gene has CDR1 SGHRS and CDR2 YFSETQ. V was trimmed by 6 bases and J by 8 bases, leaving 9 bases between them. The CDR3 region is CASKGHYEQFF. In nucleotides, the CDR3 is TGCGCCAGCAAGGGGCACTATGAGCAGTTCTTC.

The chain employs TRBV5-1 and TRBJ2-2, with 9 bases identical to TRBD2. The CDR3 contains 16 residues. Germline V lookup: CDR1 SGHRS, CDR2 YFSETQ. Losses at the gene ends were 4 bases for V and 1 base for J; bases not matched to a gene: 5. The CDR3 DNA reads as TGCGCCAGCAGCCTAAATAGCGGGAGGAACACCGGGGAGCTGTTTTTT. Translating gives CASSLNSGRNTGELFF. Complete variable domain (other parts from reference TRBV5-1 and TRBJ2-2): KAGVTQTPRYLIKTRGQQVTLSCSPISGHRSVSWYQQTPGQGLQFLFEYFSETQRNKGNFPGRFSGRQFSNSRSEMNVSTLELGDSALYLCASSLNSGRNTGELFFGEGSRLTVL.

This clone has only a few counts. This chain uses TRBV2 with TRBJ2-2; D possibly uses TRBD1 or TRBD2 (5 bases each). V shed 4 bases and J shed 6 bases, with 6 bases lying between them. This CDR3 is built from 12 residues. Germline V gene data show CDR1 as SNHLY and CDR2 as FYNNEI. The CDR3 here is CASSGDAGELFF. The CDR3 region has the DNA TGTGCCAGCAGTGGGGACGCCGGGGAGCTGTTTTTT.

For the CDR3, the DNA is TGTGCCAGCAGCTTAGGTCAAGCGGGTGACTACTCGGGGGAGACCCAGTACTTC. This encodes CASSLGQAGDYSGETQYF. V is TRBV7-8 and J is TRBJ2-5; the D gene is possibly TRBD2 (6 bases). Per the germline V gene, CDR1 is SGHVS and CDR2 is FQNEAQ. V lost 1 base and J 5 bases, leaving 23 bases between the germline ends. This CDR3 contains 18 residues. Supplemented by reference TRBV7-8 and TRBJ2-5, the full variable domain reads GAGVSQSPRYKVAKRGQDVALRCDPISGHVSLFWYQQALGQGPEFLTYFQNEAQLDKSGLPSDRFFAERPEGSVSTLKIQRTQQEDSAVYLCASSLGQAGDYSGETQYFGPGTRLLVL.

This clone has a handful of counts. The CDR3 is CAWRGGGHNEQFF. CDR3 nucleotide sequence: TGTGCCTGGCGCGGCGGGGGGCACAATGAGCAGTTCTTC. The rearrangement links TRBV30 to TRBJ2-1; the match to TRBD2 covers 8 bases. The CDR3 extends over 13 amino acids. With 5 bases clipped from V and 5 bases from J, the junction kept 5 bases outside the gene matches. CDR1 and CDR2 (germline): GTSNPN, SVGIG (reference sequence).

The rearrangement links TRBV7-8 to TRBJ1-3, with 7 positions matching TRBD1. V lost 3 bases to trimming and J lost 6 bases; unmatched junction nucleotides: 14. The CDR3 covers 17 residues. Looked up from germline, CDR1 is SGHVS and CDR2 is FQNEAQ. The chain's CDR3 is CASSLGGAGTAQNTIYF. In DNA, the CDR3 is TGTGCCAGCAGCTTGGGAGGTGCGGGGACAGCGCAAAACACCATATATTTT.

The CDR3: CASSDGEKLFF. The CDR3 bases are TGTGCCAGTAGCGATGGTGAAAAACTGTTTTTT. This chain connects TRBV19 to TRBJ1-4; D call uncertain. This CDR3 region has 11 residues. Germline-derived CDR1 and CDR2 are LNHDA and SQIVND (reference sequence). The V gene lost 6 bases and the J gene lost 7 bases, with 6 bases spanning the gap.

This clone was seen a handful of times. This chain joins TRBV2 and TRBJ1-5; 7 bases align to TRBD1. CDR3 size: 14 residues. Unmatched junction bases numbered 4, after V lost 5 bases and J lost 3 bases. Germline CDR1 and CDR2: SNHLY and FYNNEI. The CDR3 DNA follows: TGTGCCAGCAGTACCGACAGGGTCAATCAGCCCCAGCATTTT. Translation gives CASSTDRVNQPQHF. Using reference TRBV2 and TRBJ1-5 for the parts outside the CDR3, the full variable domain is EPEVTQTPSHQVTQMGQEVILRCVPISNHLYFYWYRQILGQKVEFLVSFYNNEISEKSEIFDDQFSVERPDGSNFTLKIRSTKLEDSAMYFCASSTDRVNQPQHFGDGTRLSIL.

The rearrangement uses TRBV5-4 and TRBJ2-1; D perhaps matches TRBD2 (5 bases). CDR1 is SGHNT, CDR2 YYREEE, per germline (reference sequence). The CDR3 is made up of 10 amino acids. V was pared by 10 bases and J by 5 bases, with 7 bases between. Written as DNA, the CDR3 is TGTGCCCCCGGGGACAATGAGCAGTTCTTC. Protein sequence: CAPGDNEQFF.

The DNA for the CDR3 is TGTGCCAGCAGCTCTGTGGGGCTTTCCTACAATGAGCAGTTCTTC. It encodes CASSSVGLSYNEQFF. The gene calls are TRBV13 and TRBJ2-1, with D possibly TRBD1 on 5 matching bases. Germline CDR1 PRHDT, CDR2 FYEKMQ (reference sequence). The germline V and J ends were trimmed by 4 bases and 1 base, with 11 bases remaining between them. CDR3 length: 15 amino acids.

The rearrangement uses TRBV18 and TRBJ1-3; D is uncertain. The germline V gene encodes CDR1 KGHSH and CDR2 LQKENI. The CDR3 loop spans 16 amino acids. Trimming removed 2 bases from V and 1 base from J, with 12 bases in between. The CDR3 reads CASSPEERASGNTIYF. CDR3 coding DNA: TGTGCCAGCTCACCAGAGGAGCGGGCGTCTGGAAACACCATATATTTT.

The genes are TRBV10-1 and TRBJ1-5; 8 nucleotides match TRBD1. The CDR3 contains 13 residues. Looked up from germline, CDR1 is WNHNN and CDR2 is SYGVQD (reference sequence). The trim removed 9 bases at V and 1 base at J, leaving 2 bases unmatched. The CDR3 DNA sequence: TGCGCCAGACAGGGGGACAGCAATCAGCCCCAGCATTTT. Translation: CARQGDSNQPQHF.

V is TRBV10-3 and J is TRBJ1-2; TRBD1 matches at 7 bases. Trimming at V came to 6 bases and at J to 2 bases, leaving 3 bases not matched to a gene. Germline V lookup: CDR1 ENHRY, CDR2 SYGVKD. The CDR3 has 13 residues. CDR3 coding DNA: TGTGCCATCAGAGGGACAGCCAACTATGGCTACACCTTC. Translated, it gives CAIRGTANYGYTF.

V gene TRBV6-5 combines with J gene TRBJ1-2; TRBD1 matches at 9 bases. The CDR3 is made up of 15 amino acids. From germline, CDR1 is MNHEY and CDR2 SVGAGI. V shed 0 bases and J 4 bases; nucleotides not matched to a gene: 3. In nucleotides, the CDR3 is TGTGCCAGCAGTTACTCACAGGGGGCGGTCTATGGCTACACCTTC. Translating gives CASSYSQGAVYGYTF.

This clone occurred a few times. The chain has TRBV21-1 and TRBJ1-1; no DNA check was done on the table's D call, TRBD1. TRBV21-1 is reported as a pseudogene. The CDR3 has 13 residues. Here the CDR3 reads CASSPGTGLEAFF. The CDR3 nucleotides read TGTGCCAGCAGTCCCGGGACAGGTCTTGAAGCTTTCTTT.

Comments on this clone: Germline and junction disagree at one end, which may indicate a read error. The V gene is TRBV7-2, the J gene TRBJ1-2; D is uncertain. The CDR3 totals 13 residues. The germline V gene encodes CDR1 SGHTA and CDR2 FQGNSA. The CDR3 sequence: CASTPVGNYGYAF. The CDR3 coding sequence is TGTGCCAGCACCCCAGTGGGGAACTATGGCTACGCCTTC.

The chain employs TRBV10-3 and TRBJ2-3; 9 bases fit TRBD1. The V gene end was trimmed by 6 bases and the J gene end by 7 bases; junction bases not matched to a gene: 2. The germline CDR1 and CDR2 sequences are ENHRY and SYGVKD. There are 12 residues in the CDR3. The CDR3 nucleotides are TGTGCCATCAGGGGACAGGGATATACGCAGTATTTT. This gives the protein CAIRGQGYTQYF.

The V and J genes are TRBV19 and TRBJ1-1; the D gene is possibly TRBD1 (5 bases). The CDR3 length is 13 residues. V lost 5 bases and J lost 0, with 7 bases in between. Germline CDR1 and CDR2: LNHDA and SQIVND (reference sequence). The CDR3 DNA reads TGTGCCAGTAGTTCAGGGCTGAACACTGAAGCTTTCTTT. Its translation is CASSSGLNTEAFF.

The chain couples TRBV6-1 to TRBJ2-2; D remains unclear. Germline V CDR1 and CDR2: MNHNS, SASEGT. V was cut by 3 bases and J by 2 bases, with 10 bases left in between. This CDR3 comprises 15 residues. This CDR3 reads CASSDPGGNTGELFF. The CDR3 DNA sequence: TGTGCCAGCAGTGATCCGGGCGGAAACACCGGGGAGCTGTTTTTT.

The rearrangement links TRBV27 to TRBJ1-1; a possible D gene is TRBD1 (5 bases). The germline gives CDR1 MNHEY, CDR2 SMNVEV (reference sequence). V lost 8 bases, J lost 3 bases, and 13 bases lay in between. The CDR3 is 13 amino acids. Here the CDR3 reads CASATPGYTEAFF. CDR3 sequence (DNA): TGTGCCAGCGCGACTCCAGGGTACACTGAAGCTTTCTTT.

V and J are TRBV9 and TRBJ1-3; possible D gene TRBD1, 6 bases. The CDR3 sequence is 15 residues long. Germline values: CDR1 SGDLS, CDR2 YYNGEE. The ends were cut back, 4 bases at V and 0 bases at J, with 11 bases in the middle. The CDR3 nucleotides read TGTGCCAGCAGCCCCAGCAGGGGCTCTGGAAACACCATATATTTT. Protein product: CASSPSRGSGNTIYF. Using reference TRBV9 and TRBJ1-3 for the parts outside the CDR3, the full variable domain is DSGVTQTPKHLITATGQRVTLRCSPRSGDLSVYWYQQSLDQGLQFLIQYYNGEERAKGNILERFSAQQFPDLHSELNLSSLELGDSALYFCASSPSRGSGNTIYFGEGSWLTVV.

The chain links TRBV9 to TRBJ2-5; D is unresolved. This CDR3 contains 14 residues. V lost 3 bases and J lost 5, with 14 bases in between. Germline V gene lookup returns CDR1 SGDLS and CDR2 YYNGEE. The CDR3: CASSGDGSYETQYF. CDR3 sequence (DNA): TGTGCCAGCAGCGGGGATGGTAGCTACGAGACCCAGTACTTC.